The clone carrying this T cell receptor (beta chain) was detected only a few times. Amplification of TCR beta CDR3 regions used RNA as the template. Using the HTBI primer set, a first-round RT-PCR was run on the TCR CDR3. TCRdb reprocessed the multiplex PCR reads via MiXCR and lists one record per CDR3 protein. The sample yields fewer than 650,000 distinct CDR3 sequences, 13% to 15% seen once. This sample is part of a study of T cells in Graves' hyperthyroidism and ophthalmopathy. Germline CDR1 reads DFQATT; CDR2 reads SNEGSKA (reference sequence). The trim removed 5 bases at V and 1 base at J, leaving 8 bases unmatched. The CDR3 has 16 amino acids.

The chain uses TRBV20-1 and TRBJ2-2; 9 bases are a match to TRBD2. The source of this sequence is a woman between 40 and 55 years old with Graves' hyperthyroidism. Sequencing input: blood. CDR3 DNA: TGCAGTGCTCCAGCGGGAGGCCTAGGGAACACCGGGGAGCTGTTTTTT. This sequence encodes CSAPAGGLGNTGELFF.